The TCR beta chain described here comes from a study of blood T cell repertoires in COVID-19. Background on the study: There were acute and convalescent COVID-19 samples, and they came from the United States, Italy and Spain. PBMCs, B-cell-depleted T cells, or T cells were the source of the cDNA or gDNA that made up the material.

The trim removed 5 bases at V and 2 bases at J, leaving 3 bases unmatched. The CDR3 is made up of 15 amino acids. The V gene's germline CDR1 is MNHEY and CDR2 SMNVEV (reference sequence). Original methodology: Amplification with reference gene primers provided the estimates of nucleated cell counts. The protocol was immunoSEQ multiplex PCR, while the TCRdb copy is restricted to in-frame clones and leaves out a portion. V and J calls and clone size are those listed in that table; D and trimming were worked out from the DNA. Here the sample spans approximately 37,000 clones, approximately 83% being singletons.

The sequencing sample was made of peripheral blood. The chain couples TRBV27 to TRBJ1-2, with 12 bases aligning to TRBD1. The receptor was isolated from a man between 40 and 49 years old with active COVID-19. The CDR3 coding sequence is TGTGCCAGCAGTCCAGGGACAGGGGGCAACTATGGCTACACCTTC. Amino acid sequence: CASSPGTGGNYGYTF.